Listed below are T cell receptor beta chains from one sample, sequenced in a study of Graves' ophthalmopathy and Graves' hyperthyroidism. TCRdb passed the multiplex PCR reads through MiXCR, listing each CDR3 protein once. The sample consists of 350,000 to 400,000 distinct CDR3 sequences, 15% of them appearing once. The sample comprised peripheral blood. The receptors stem from a woman under 30 with stable Graves' hyperthyroidism. Both conserved end residues are part of each CDR3. The D gene is left open where the match is weak. A clone size is listed for some rows: how often the clone was seen (once, few, many), or a class if it is expanded.

V gene	J gene	clone size	D gene	CDR3 DNA	CDR3 protein
TRBV5-6	TRBJ1-1	many	NA	TGTGCCAGCAGCTTGGTGGGGGGAGAGGGCACTGAAGCTTTCTTT	CASSLVGGEGTEAFF
TRBV12-3/TRBV12-4	TRBJ1-5	many	TRBD1	TGTGCCAGCAGTGCCCACAGGGGCGGACAGCCCCAGCATTTT	CASSAHRGGQPQHF
TRBV11-2	TRBJ2-2	many	NA	TGTGCCAGCAGCCCAGGGACGGCTTACACCGGGGAGCTGTTTTTT	CASSPGTAYTGELFF
TRBV10-3	TRBJ2-5	many	TRBD2	TGTGCCGCTCGTGATAGCGGGGAAGAGACCCAGTACTTC	CAARDSGEETQYF
TRBV10-3	TRBJ2-7	many	NA	TGTGCCATTAGGGACACGAAAAGGAACGAGCAGTACTTC	CAIRDTKRNEQYF
TRBV24-1	TRBJ1-2	many	NA	TGTGCCACCAGTCCTGCGGGACCGAGAGACTATGGCTACACCTTC	CATSPAGPRDYGYTF
TRBV12-3/TRBV12-4	TRBJ2-2	NA	TRBD1	TGTGCCAGCATGGACAGGAAAGGGGGCACCGGGGAGCTGTTTTTT	CASMDRKGGTGELFF
TRBV6-2/TRBV6-3	TRBJ1-1	many	NA	TGTGCCAGCAGACCGGTCAGGGAGACTGAAGCTTTCTTT	CASRPVRETEAFF
TRBV30	TRBJ2-2	NA	TRBD2	TGTGCCCTGGAGGTAACTAGCGGGGCCTCCTACACCGGGGAGCTGTTTTTT	CALEVTSGASYTGELFF
TRBV12-3/TRBV12-4	TRBJ1-5	many	NA	TGTGCCAGCAGTTTATTAGGAAGAAATCAGCCCCAGCATTTT	CASSLLGRNQPQHF
TRBV5-5	TRBJ2-7	many	NA	TGTGCCAGCAGCTTGCGGGACGGATTTTCCTACGAGCAGTACTTC	CASSLRDGFSYEQYF
TRBV14	TRBJ1-2	many	NA	TGTGCCAGCAGCGGCAGCCTAGACTATGGCTACACCTTC	CASSGSLDYGYTF
TRBV19	TRBJ1-3	few	TRBD1	TGTGCCAGTAGTGCGACAGGGTCCGGGGGAAACACCATATATTTT	CASSATGSGGNTIYF
TRBV11-2	TRBJ2-4	NA	NA	TGTGCCAGCAGCTTCCCCCCGGGGTCGTCGGTAAACATTAAGTACTTC	CASSFPPGSSVNIKYF
TRBV24-1	TRBJ2-7	many	NA	TGTGCCGCCGGCGGAGGCTACGAGCAGTACTTC	CAAGGGYEQYF
TRBV3-1	TRBJ2-7	NA	NA	TGTGCCAGCAGCCAAGTACCCGCAGGGTACGAGCAGTACTTC	CASSQVPAGYEQYF
TRBV19	TRBJ2-3	few	TRBD2	TGTGCCAGTAGTCTCATAGCGGGCGGGCAAAGGGGTACGCAGTATTTT	CASSLIAGGQRGTQYF
TRBV6-1	TRBJ1-1	once	NA	TGTGCCAGCAGTATGGGGTCGGGCACTGAAGCTTTCTTT	CASSMGSGTEAFF
TRBV20-1	TRBJ2-5	many	NA	TGCAGTGCTAGAGCCGACTACCTAGAGACCCAGTACTTC	CSARADYLETQYF
TRBV11-1	TRBJ2-7	few	NA	TGTGCCAGCAGCTTACGGGACACGGGGGGTTACGAGCAGTACTTC	CASSLRDTGGYEQYF
TRBV9	TRBJ2-7	NA	NA	TGTGCCAGCAGCGTAGAGGCGGGGTATTCCTACGAGCAGTACTTC	CASSVEAGYSYEQYF
TRBV20-1	TRBJ2-7	few	NA	TGCAGTGCTAGGTGGGGGGACGGTTACGAGCAGTACTTC	CSARWGDGYEQYF
TRBV6-2/TRBV6-3	TRBJ2-2	NA	NA	TGTGCCAGCAGTTACTTGATGGGGTCCGGGGAGCTGTTTTTT	CASSYLMGSGELFF
TRBV6-2/TRBV6-3	TRBJ1-1	many	NA	TGTGCCAGCAGTTACGAACAGGGGAACACTGAAGCTTTCTTT	CASSYEQGNTEAFF
TRBV6-2/TRBV6-3	TRBJ2-2	many	TRBD1	TGTGCCAGCACCCTAGGGACAGTGAACACCGGGGAGCTGTTTTTT	CASTLGTVNTGELFF
TRBV19	TRBJ1-2	few	NA	TGTGCCAGTAGTGGTGGCTTCCAGGACTATGGCTACACCTTC	CASSGGFQDYGYTF
TRBV4-2	TRBJ1-1	many	NA	TGTGCCAGCAGCCTCCATGGCCGGAACACTGAAGCTTTCTTT	CASSLHGRNTEAFF
TRBV11-2	TRBJ1-5	many	NA	TGTGCCAGCAGACCTCAGGGAAAGGGCGGCAATCAGCCCCAGCATTTT	CASRPQGKGGNQPQHF
TRBV5-1	TRBJ1-6	NA	NA	TGCGCCAGCAGCTCGGACGGGCGGAGCTCCTATAATTCACCCCTCCACTTT	CASSSDGRSSYNSPLHF
TRBV3-1	TRBJ1-2	NA	TRBD1	TGTGCCAGCAGCGACCGCTGGACAGGGTATGGCTACACCTTC	CASSDRWTGYGYTF
TRBV3-1	TRBJ2-7	few	NA	TGTGCCAGCAGCCAACTTCAGGACTACGAGCAGTACTTC	CASSQLQDYEQYF
TRBV5-1	TRBJ1-1	many	NA	TGCGCCAGCAGCTTGGGGTGGCTTCAAATGAACACTGAAGCTTTCTTT	CASSLGWLQMNTEAFF
TRBV20-1	TRBJ1-1	many	TRBD1	TGCAGTGCTAGAGGTTATACAGGGGGCCAGAACACTGAAGCTTTCTTT	CSARGYTGGQNTEAFF